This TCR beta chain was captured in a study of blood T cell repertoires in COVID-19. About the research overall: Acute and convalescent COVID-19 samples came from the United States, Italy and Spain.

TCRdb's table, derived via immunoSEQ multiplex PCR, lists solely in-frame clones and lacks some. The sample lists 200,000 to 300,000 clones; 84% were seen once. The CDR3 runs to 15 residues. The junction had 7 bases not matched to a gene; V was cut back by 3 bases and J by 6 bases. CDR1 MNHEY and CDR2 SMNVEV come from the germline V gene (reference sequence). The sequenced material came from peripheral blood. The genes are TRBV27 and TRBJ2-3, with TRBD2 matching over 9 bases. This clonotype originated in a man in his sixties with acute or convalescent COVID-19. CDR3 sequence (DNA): TGTGCCAGCAGTTTCTTAGCGGGAGCAGGTGATACGCAGTATTTT. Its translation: CASSFLAGAGDTQYF.